This T cell receptor (beta chain) appears in the sequencing data of a study of OX40 agonist ivuxolimab in advanced cancers. Study background: The dose-escalation cohort was around 83% male, with a mean age of 60 years, ranging about 23 to 90. Regarding the study as a whole: Both blood CD4+ and CD8+ T cells showed clonal growth by week 6 at 0.1 to 3.0 mg/kg.

Autoimmune disease history or systemic immunosuppression led to patients being barred. Blood sampling was done at baseline, cycle 4 day 1, and cycle 7 day 1. Regarding this clone: Its specificity is not known.

Clones were sequenced by immunoSEQ multiplex PCR, and TCRdb holds only the in-frame ones, with some missing. This table has 70,000 or so clones, 80% appearing once. The source is an adult with an advanced solid tumor such as melanoma, head and neck, liver or kidney cancer. The sample was CD4+ or CD8+ T cells sorted from blood, taken in a trial of the OX40 agonist ivuxolimab.

The CDR3 region is CASRPPGNYGYTF. The CDR3 bases are TGTGCCAGCAGACCCCCAGGAAACTATGGCTACACCTTC. V usage is TRBV5-4 and J usage is TRBJ1-2; D is unclear. Germline V gene lookup returns CDR1 SGHNT and CDR2 YYREEE (reference sequence). This CDR3 has 13 residues. V dropped 5 bases and J dropped 2 bases, with 10 bases sitting between them. Variable domain in full (rest from reference TRBV5-4 and TRBJ1-2): ETGVTQSPTHLIKTRGQQVTLRCSSQSGHNTVSWYQQALGQGPQFIFQYYREEENGRGNFPPRFSGLQFPNYSSELNVNALELDDSALYLCASRPPGNYGYTFGSGTRLTVV.